The 17 T cell receptor beta chains in this list originate from one sample, sequenced in a study of blood T cell repertoires in COVID-19. Produced via immunoSEQ multiplex PCR; TCRdb's table is partial and in-frame only. The sample yields 95,000 to 120,000 clones, approximately 81% seen once. The sequenced sample consisted of peripheral blood. All receptors come from a human donor in a cohort sampled during active COVID-19.

The V gene is TRBV18, the J gene TRBJ2-2, with D possibly matching TRBD1 (5 bases). This CDR3 spans 15 amino acids. Trimming removed 2 bases at V and 0 bases at J, with 7 bases between. In germline, CDR1 is KGHSH, CDR2 LQKENI. The CDR3 DNA is TGTGCCAGCTCACCAGGACAATCGAACACCGGGGAGCTGTTTTTT. Its protein product is CASSPGQSNTGELFF. Variable domain in full (rest from reference TRBV18 and TRBJ2-2): NAGVMQNPRHLVRRRGQEARLRCSPMKGHSHVYWYRQLPEEGLKFMVYLQKENIIDESGMPKERFSAEFPKEGPSILRIQQVVRGDSAAYFCASSPGQSNTGELFFGEGSRLTVL.

This clone occurred a few times. This rearrangement joins TRBV25-1 to TRBJ1-5, with D maybe TRBD1 (5 bases). Between the trimmed V and J ends, which lost 4 bases and 6 bases, there was a span of 7 bases. This CDR3 region has 12 residues. Germline CDR1 and CDR2: MGHDK and SYGVNS. The CDR3 protein is CASSGGGQPQHF. As DNA, the CDR3 is TGTGCCAGCAGTGGCGGGGGTCAGCCCCAGCATTTT.

The chain is built from TRBV27 and TRBJ2-7; 12 positions match TRBD1. Germline values: CDR1 MNHEY, CDR2 SMNVEV (reference sequence). The CDR3 sequence is 14 residues long. J was trimmed by 4 bases and V by 6 bases; bases with no gene match: 4. The CDR3 is CASRSGQGAYEQYF. The CDR3 nucleotides read TGTGCCAGCAGATCGGGACAGGGGGCTTACGAGCAGTACTTC.

The chain joins TRBV11-3 to TRBJ2-1; the match to TRBD1 covers 7 bases. The V gene end was trimmed by 5 bases and the J gene end by 10 bases; junction bases not matched to a gene: 11. This CDR3 spans 14 amino acids. CDR1 SGHNT and CDR2 YENEEA come from the germline V gene. CDR3 loop: CASSPRDSLGEQFF. For the CDR3, the DNA is TGTGCCAGCAGCCCCCGGGACAGTCTTGGGGAGCAGTTCTTC. The full variable domain, rest sourced from reference TRBV11-3 and TRBJ2-1, is EAGVVQSPRYKIIEKKQPVAFWCNPISGHNTLYWYLQNLGQGPELLIRYENEEAVDDSQLPKDRFSAERLKGVDSTLKIQPAELGDSAVYLCASSPRDSLGEQFFGPGTRLTVL.

The table lists this clone with a count of one. This chain joins TRBV5-1 and TRBJ2-3, with TRBD2 as a possible D gene (5 bases). The CDR3 runs 17 residues. Germline V gene data show CDR1 as SGHRS and CDR2 as YFSETQ. V was pared by 1 base and J by 2 bases, with 17 bases between. The CDR3 loop reads CASSLLGATLVTDTQYF. DNA for the CDR3: TGCGCCAGCAGCTTGTTGGGAGCCACTTTAGTCACAGATACGCAGTATTTT. Together with reference TRBV5-1 and TRBJ2-3, the CDR3 gives the full variable domain: KAGVTQTPRYLIKTRGQQVTLSCSPISGHRSVSWYQQTPGQGLQFLFEYFSETQRNKGNFPGRFSGRQFSNSRSEMNVSTLELGDSALYLCASSLLGATLVTDTQYFGPGTRLTVL.

V and J are TRBV15 and TRBJ2-1, with D possibly matching TRBD2 (7 bases). Germline V gene data show CDR1 as LNHNV and CDR2 as YYDKDF (reference sequence). The CDR3 totals 16 residues. V was pared by 3 bases and J by 3 bases, with 15 bases between. The CDR3 loop reads CATSSGRGGYYNEQFF. The DNA for the CDR3 is TGTGCCACCAGCAGTGGGAGGGGGGGGTACTACAATGAGCAGTTCTTC.

The rearrangement uses TRBV5-3 and TRBJ2-7; no clear D gene. TRBV5-3 is an open reading frame, and its role is uncertain. V was trimmed by 0 bases and J by 2 bases, leaving 12 bases between them. The CDR3 has 15 amino acids. The CDR3 is CARSLGDKRPYEQYF. DNA for the CDR3: TGTGCCAGAAGCTTGGGTGACAAGAGACCCTACGAGCAGTACTTC.

This chain joins TRBV18 and TRBJ1-5; D remains ambiguous. Germline-derived CDR1 and CDR2 are KGHSH and LQKENI. Deletions cut 2 bases from V and 5 bases from J, with 10 bases between. This CDR3 region has 14 residues. In nucleotides, the CDR3 is TGTGCCAGCTCACCAGCGACGGGAGATCAGCCCCAGCATTTT. Translation gives CASSPATGDQPQHF.

This sequence joins TRBV5-1 and TRBJ2-5; TRBD2 matches at 11 bases. CDR3 length equals 15 residues. Germline CDR1 and CDR2: SGHRS and YFSETQ. Trimming took 2 bases from V and 5 from J; bases not matched to a gene: 5. The CDR3: CASSFLAGGKETQYF. In DNA, the CDR3 is TGCGCCAGCAGCTTCCTAGCGGGGGGTAAGGAGACCCAGTACTTC.

The chain couples TRBV18 to TRBJ2-5, with D maybe TRBD1 (5 bases). Germline loops: CDR1 KGHSH, CDR2 LQKENI. The ends were cut back, 8 bases at V and 3 bases at J, with 10 bases in the middle. This CDR3 has 12 amino acids. The CDR3 region has the DNA TGTGCCAGCGCGACAGCGAAAGAGACCCAGTACTTC. Translated: CASATAKETQYF.

This clone was seen only once. CDR3 DNA sequence: TGTGCCAGTAGTAATTTGGGATCCAGCGGGGGAATCTACGAGCAGTACTTC. Translating gives CASSNLGSSGGIYEQYF. The chain joins TRBV19 to TRBJ2-7; 8 bases map to TRBD2. The CDR3 spans 17 residues. Looked up from germline, CDR1 is LNHDA and CDR2 is SQIVND (reference sequence). V lost 4 bases, J lost 3 bases, and 14 bases stayed unmatched.

The CDR3 sequence is CAQPPRVGAFF. Written as DNA, the CDR3 is TGTGCCCAACCCCCTCGGGTGGGAGCTTTCTTT. V is TRBV3-1 (or the pseudogene TRBV3-2) and J is TRBJ1-1; D gene unclear. This CDR3 has 11 residues. Trimming left V 11 bases short and J 10 bases short, with 17 bases between. Per germline, CDR1 LGHDT and CDR2 YNNKEL (reference sequence).

This chain links TRBV11-2 with TRBJ1-1; D may be TRBD1 (5 bases). Per germline, CDR1 SGHAT and CDR2 FQNNGV. Trimming removed 3 bases at V and 5 bases at J, with 13 bases between. The CDR3 spans 14 residues. CDR3 amino acids: CASSFDSGRTEAFF. CDR3 nucleotide sequence: TGTGCCAGCAGCTTCGACAGTGGGCGGACTGAAGCTTTCTTT.

The chain couples TRBV29-1 to TRBJ2-1, with D possibly TRBD2 on 6 matching bases. Trimming stripped 6 bases from V and 0 bases from J, with 9 bases between. Germline V gives CDR1 SQVTM, CDR2 ANQGSEA. This CDR3 region has 13 residues. CDR3 in DNA: TGCAGCGTCCGGGGGAACTCCTACAATGAGCAGTTCTTC. This encodes CSVRGNSYNEQFF.

The chain carries TRBV4-3 and TRBJ1-2; 12 bases line up with TRBD1. The germline CDR1 and CDR2 sequences are LGHNA and YSLEER. The CDR3 runs 18 residues. The junction had 10 bases not matched to a gene; V was cut back by 0 bases and J by 5 bases. The CDR3 reads CASSQEAMGTGGVYGYTF. Here the CDR3 DNA reads TGCGCCAGCAGCCAAGAGGCCATGGGGACAGGGGGCGTGTATGGCTACACCTTC.

The chain carries TRBV7-9 and TRBJ2-7; 12 bases are shared with TRBD1. V shed 5 bases and J 12 bases; nucleotides not matched to a gene: 8. CDR3 length: 13 amino acids. Germline-derived CDR1 and CDR2 are SEHNR and FQNEAQ (reference sequence). The CDR3 nucleotides are TGTGCCAGCAGCGTTCCGGGACAGGGGGCTGGGTACTTC. This sequence encodes CASSVPGQGAGYF.

The chain combines TRBV6-2 or TRBV6-3 with TRBJ1-2; D possibly corresponds to TRBD1 (5 bases). The germline V and J ends were trimmed by 5 bases and 6 bases, with 22 bases remaining between them. This CDR3 region has 16 residues. CDR1 is MNHEY, CDR2 SVGEGT, per germline. CDR3 nucleotide sequence: TGTGCCAGCAGTCCCGGACTAGTGAGACAGTCGCATGGCTACACCTTC. It encodes CASSPGLVRQSHGYTF.